Each of the 27 T cell receptor beta chains below was sequenced from the same sample in a study of T cell repertoires in cytomegalovirus infection. TCRdb reanalysed the reads using MiXCR and keeps one entry per CDR3 protein. Among approximately 500,000 distinct CDR3 sequences listed, 15% to 20% were seen once. The sample was CD8+ T cells from PBMCs. All receptors come from a human donor in good health (CMV status not recorded). Some clones in this sample may be carry-over from other donors' samples.

This clonotype has more than one count but fewer than ten. This chain joins TRBV28 and TRBJ2-5; D perhaps matches TRBD2 (5 bases). Germline V gives CDR1 MDHEN, CDR2 SYDVKM. The germline V and J ends were trimmed by 1 base and 5 bases, with 8 bases remaining between them. This CDR3 is 13 amino acids long. CDR3 residues: CASSLSGMETQYF. The CDR3 nucleotides are TGTGCCAGCAGTTTATCCGGGATGGAGACCCAGTACTTC.

In its sample, this clonotype was seen many times. The rearrangement uses TRBV11-2 and TRBJ1-2, with D unresolved. The CDR3 has 18 residues. V was shortened by 1 base and J by 3 bases, with 21 bases between the two germline ends. CDR1 SGHAT and CDR2 FQNNGV come from the germline V gene. Written as DNA, the CDR3 is TGTGCCAGCAGCTTAGCAATGTTGGCTAGGGATTTACACTATGGCTACACCTTC. Translation gives CASSLAMLARDLHYGYTF.

This clonotype was seen many times. This chain links TRBV7-8 with TRBJ2-3; TRBD2 matches 9 bases. This CDR3 has 16 residues. Germline V gives CDR1 SGHVS, CDR2 FQNEAQ. Losses at the gene ends were 2 bases for V and 3 bases for J; bases not matched to a gene: 6. The CDR3 region is CASSLFAGGPTDTQYF. The CDR3 bases are TGTGCCAGCAGCTTATTCGCGGGAGGGCCTACAGATACGCAGTATTTT.

This clonotype was detected a few times. This chain uses TRBV2 with TRBJ1-5; weak D call: TRBD1 (5 bases). Germline CDR1 SNHLY, CDR2 FYNNEI. Trimming took off 0 bases at V and 7 bases at J, with 16 bases between the two ends. The CDR3 is made up of 16 amino acids. CDR3 amino acids: CASSEAPGGVGQPQHF. DNA for the CDR3: TGTGCCAGCAGTGAAGCCCCGGGGGGGGTGGGGCAGCCCCAGCATTTT.

This clonotype was picked up a small number of times. This chain joins TRBV29-1 and TRBJ1-4; no definite D call. CDR1 is SQVTM, CDR2 ANQGSEA, per germline. There are 13 residues in the CDR3. Trimming removed 4 bases from V and 6 bases from J, with 12 bases in between. This CDR3 reads CSVVRASDEKLFF. The CDR3 DNA reads TGCAGCGTTGTGAGGGCGAGTGATGAAAAACTGTTTTTT.

This clonotype was seen a single time. Its ends do not fully match the called genes, so a read error is possible. This sequence joins TRBV29-1 and TRBJ1-2; maybe TRBD1 (6 bases). Germline values: CDR1 SQVTM, CDR2 ANQGSEA. The CDR3 is 18 amino acids. This CDR3 reads CSVEDYDASGEFGYGYIF. Written as DNA, the CDR3 is TGCAGCGTTGAAGATTACGACGCCTCAGGGGAATTCGGCTATGGCTACATCTTC. The full variable domain, in which reference TRBV29-1 and TRBJ1-2 provide the parts outside the CDR3, is SAVISQKPSRDICQRGTSLTIQCQVDSQVTMMFWYRQQPGQSLTLIATANQGSEATYESGFVIDKFPISRPNLTFSTLTVSNMSPEDSSIYLCSVEDYDASGEFGYGYIFGSGTRLTVV.

In this sample, this clonotype turned up a few times. At one boundary the junction diverges from the germline segment, which might be a read error. The chain employs TRBV28 and TRBJ1-1; possibly TRBD1 for D (5 bases). The CDR3 is 15 amino acids. Germline loops: CDR1 MDHEN, CDR2 SYDVKM. The CDR3 loop reads CASNLLPQGTNKAFF. The DNA for the CDR3 is TGTGCCAGCAATTTACTACCCCAGGGAACTAATAAGGCTTTCTTT.

This sequence joins TRBV5-6 and TRBJ2-4; 7 bases match TRBD1. This CDR3 spans 17 amino acids. The J segment lost 3 bases and the V segment lost 1 base, leaving 10 bases of the junction unmatched. The V gene's germline CDR1 is SGHDT and CDR2 YYEEEE. The CDR3 DNA reads as TGTGCCAGCAGCTTGAACGTTGGCAGGGGGTTCAAAAACATTCAGTACTTC. Translated: CASSLNVGRGFKNIQYF.

The chain has TRBV27 and TRBJ2-1; D tentatively fits TRBD1 or TRBD2 (6 bases each). Germline loops: CDR1 MNHEY, CDR2 SMNVEV (reference sequence). Trimming stripped 5 bases from V and 0 bases from J, with 17 bases between. This CDR3 spans 17 amino acids. The CDR3 reads CASSPYFRGASYNEQFF. CDR3 bases: TGTGCCAGCAGTCCCTATTTTAGGGGGGCCTCCTACAATGAGCAGTTCTTC.

Regarding this clonotype: A much larger clone lies a single base off, so this may be a read error. The V call is TRBV6-1, the J call TRBJ2-1; possible D gene TRBD2, 7 bases. Per the germline V gene, CDR1 is MNHNS and CDR2 is SASEGT. The CDR3 sequence is 16 residues long. The CDR3, as DNA: TGTGCCAGCAGTGACGCCCGAGGGGGGGGGGGTAATGATCAGTTCTTC. Encoded protein: CASSDARGGGGNDQFF.

This clonotype was counted a few times. The CDR3 DNA reads TGTGCCAGTAGCATTCTAGCGGGAGCCACCTACGAGCAGTACTTC. It encodes CASSILAGATYEQYF. V usage is TRBV19 and J usage is TRBJ2-7, with 10 bases lining up with TRBD2. Germline CDR1 is LNHDA and CDR2 is SQIVND (reference sequence). J lost 2 bases, V lost 6 bases, and 7 bases had no gene match. CDR3 length equals 15 residues.

This clonotype showed up many times. This sequence joins TRBV7-3 and TRBJ2-3, with D hard to call. V lost 4 bases to trimming and J lost 0 bases, with 14 bases between them. The CDR3 has 16 amino acids. CDR1 is SGHTA and CDR2 is FQGTGA in the germline V gene. The CDR3 bases are TGTGCCAGCAGCTCGAGTCCTAGTCCTAGCACAGATACGCAGTATTTT. Translation gives CASSSSPSPSTDTQYF.

The chain employs TRBV9 and TRBJ1-1; the D gene is possibly TRBD1 (5 bases). CDR3 size: 14 residues. V lost 3 bases and J 10 bases, leaving 19 bases between the germline ends. Germline V gene data show CDR1 as SGDLS and CDR2 as YYNGEE. The CDR3 loop reads CASSGGGSLEIAFF. The CDR3 DNA reads TGTGCCAGCAGCGGCGGGGGGAGTTTGGAGATAGCTTTCTTT.

This clonotype was seen repeatedly, ten times or more. The J gene is TRBJ1-2, the V gene TRBV12-5, with 8 bases that match TRBD1. CDR3 length: 16 residues. The junction had 10 bases not matched to a gene; V was cut back by 6 bases and J by 1 base. CDR1 LGHNT and CDR2 FRNRAP come from the germline V gene. CDR3 bases: TGTGCTAGTGGGACCGGGACAGGAACAATTAACTATGGCTACACCTTC. Its translation is CASGTGTGTINYGYTF.

This clonotype has at least ten counts. The J gene is TRBJ2-1, the V gene TRBV6-5, with TRBD2 identical over 9 bases. From germline, CDR1 is MNHEY and CDR2 SVGAGI. J lost 7 bases, V lost 0 bases, and 7 bases had no gene match. The CDR3 length is 16 residues. This chain's CDR3 is CASSYSAGGPGNEQFF. The CDR3 DNA is TGTGCCAGCAGTTACTCGGCGGGAGGGCCGGGGAATGAGCAGTTCTTC.

This clonotype appeared once. A much larger clonotype is one base distant, so this may be a read error. The CDR3 sequence is CAISGPSRRAGYNEQFF. Here the CDR3 DNA reads TGTGCCATCAGTGGTCCTAGCAGGAGGGCCGGTTACAATGAGCAGTTCTTC. This chain connects TRBV10-3 to TRBJ2-1, with a tentative D call TRBD2 (6 bases). Trimming removed 4 bases at V and 4 bases at J, with 20 bases between. The CDR3 loop spans 17 amino acids. Germline values: CDR1 ENHRY, CDR2 SYGVKD.

This clonotype has only a few counts. An end of the junction does not agree with germline; a read error may underlie this. The chain links TRBV28 to TRBJ2-7; possible D gene TRBD1, 6 bases. CDR3 length equals 12 residues. Germline loops: CDR1 MDHEN, CDR2 SYDVKM. CDR3 region: CASSPGTPDPNF. The CDR3 DNA is TGTGCCAGCAGCCCCGGGACACCCGACCCTAACTTC.

This clonotype was recorded at least ten times. V usage is TRBV12-5 and J usage is TRBJ2-5; 8 bases line up with TRBD1. V lost 6 bases to trimming and J lost 1 base; unmatched junction nucleotides: 10. The V gene's germline CDR1 is LGHNT and CDR2 FRNRAP. The CDR3 is 16 amino acids. CDR3 nucleotides: TGTGCTAGTGGCCCACTCGGACAGGGCACCCAAGAGACCCAGTACTTC. Amino acids: CASGPLGQGTQETQYF.

This clonotype was observed at least ten times. The rearrangement links TRBV7-2 to TRBJ2-2, with 9 positions matching TRBD2. Germline V gene lookup returns CDR1 SGHTA and CDR2 FQGNSA. V gave up 5 bases and J gave up 3 bases; unmatched junction bases: 10. This CDR3 has 17 amino acids. The CDR3 DNA reads TGTGCCAGCAGCCCCGTTTTGCGGGGGGGCTACACCGGGGAGCTGTTTTTT. Residues: CASSPVLRGGYTGELFF.

The chain couples TRBV6-5 to TRBJ1-2; TRBD1 aligns across 8 bases. Per germline, CDR1 MNHEY and CDR2 SVGAGI. J was trimmed by 3 bases and V by 7 bases; bases with no gene match: 7. The CDR3 is made up of 14 amino acids. The CDR3 nucleotides are TGTGCCAGCAACCCGACAGGGGAGGACTATGGCTACACCTTC. The encoded protein is CASNPTGEDYGYTF.

The CDR3 DNA reads TGTGCCAGCAGTTTTTGGGGGGGTGATGGCTACACCTTC. Its translation: CASSFWGGDGYTF. J is TRBJ1-2 and V is TRBV12-3 or TRBV12-4; possibly TRBD1 for D (5 bases). V was cut by 3 bases and J by 6 bases, with 11 bases left in between. There are 13 residues in the CDR3.

The chain has TRBV6-6 and TRBJ2-6; D tentatively reads TRBD1 or TRBD2 (5 bases each). This CDR3 spans 17 amino acids. V shed 6 bases and J shed 0 bases, with 15 bases lying between them. Looked up from germline, CDR1 is MNHNY and CDR2 is SVGAGI (reference sequence). The CDR3 is CASSSTGGYSGANVLTF. For the CDR3, the DNA is TGTGCCAGCAGCAGCACAGGCGGGTACTCTGGGGCCAACGTCCTGACTTTC.

This clonotype has ten or more counts. The rearrangement joins TRBV7-9 to TRBJ1-4, with D hard to call. CDR3 size: 12 residues. With 4 bases removed from V and 8 bases from J, the gap between germline ends came to 8 bases. Germline CDR1 SEHNR, CDR2 FQNEAQ (reference sequence). CDR3 nucleotides: TGTGCCAGCAGCTATGGAAAGGAAAAACTGTTTTTT. This encodes CASSYGKEKLFF.

This clonotype was seen at least ten times. The chain is built from TRBV6-6 and TRBJ1-5, with a possible D match to TRBD1 (6 bases). The CDR3 runs 14 residues. CDR1 is MNHNY, CDR2 SVGAGI, per germline (reference sequence). V was cut by 6 bases and J by 5 bases, with 14 bases left in between. The CDR3 spells CASSNREGDQPQHF. The CDR3 DNA reads as TGTGCCAGCAGCAACAGGGAAGGGGATCAGCCCCAGCATTTT.

This clonotype was detected many times. The chain uses TRBV12-3 or TRBV12-4 and TRBJ2-1; 9 bases align to TRBD2. This CDR3 has 16 residues. J lost 6 bases, V lost 5 bases, and 11 bases had no gene match. Here the CDR3 reads CASSLLFAGGTNEQFF. As DNA, the CDR3 is TGTGCCAGCAGTCTCCTATTCGCGGGAGGGACCAATGAGCAGTTCTTC.

This clonotype was counted at least ten times. One junction end disagrees with the germline gene, perhaps due to a read error. The V and J genes are TRBV7-6 and TRBJ2-7; tentative D call: TRBD2 (6 bases). CDR3 length: 13 residues. CDR1 and CDR2 from the germline V gene are SGHVS and FNYEAQ. The DNA for the CDR3 is TGTGCTAGCAGCCACGCCGGGGGCTACGAGCAGTACTTC. Protein product: CASSHAGGYEQYF.

In this sample, this clonotype turned up many times. The CDR3 is CASRSGGYGYTF. Here the CDR3 DNA reads TGTGCCAGCAGATCCGGGGGCTATGGCTACACCTTC. The chain carries TRBV27 and TRBJ1-2; a weak D match, TRBD1 (5 bases). The CDR3 consists of 12 residues. V was clipped by 6 bases and J by 4 bases, with 9 bases between them. The germline CDR1 and CDR2 sequences are MNHEY and SMNVEV (reference sequence).